The 14 T cell receptor beta chains below all came from one sample that was sequenced in a study of blood T cell repertoires in COVID-19. Assay used: immunoSEQ multiplex PCR; TCRdb lists only in-frame clones, some missing. Among about 150,000 clones listed, about three quarters were seen once. The sample comprised peripheral blood. The receptors derive from a man in his fifties with acute or convalescent COVID-19.

The chain recombines TRBV5-1 with TRBJ1-3; unclear D gene. The germline V gene encodes CDR1 SGHRS and CDR2 YFSETQ. This CDR3 contains 15 residues. V lost 0 bases and J 0 bases, leaving 7 bases between the germline ends. This chain's CDR3 is CASSLGHSSGNTIYF. In DNA, the CDR3 is TGCGCCAGCAGCTTGGGACACAGCTCTGGAAACACCATATATTTT.

CDR3 nucleotides: TGTGCCAGCGGCAGGGACAGAACTCAGCCCCAGCATTTT. Encoded protein: CASGRDRTQPQHF. The chain uses TRBV12-3 or TRBV12-4 and TRBJ1-5, with 7 bases fitting TRBD1. With 8 bases clipped from V and 6 bases from J, the junction kept 7 bases outside the gene matches. The length of the CDR3 is 13 residues.

The V and J genes are TRBV27 and TRBJ1-5; D unresolved. V lost 2 bases and J 0 bases, leaving 5 bases between the germline ends. The CDR3 has 14 residues. Germline-derived CDR1 and CDR2 are MNHEY and SMNVEV (reference sequence). The CDR3 nucleotides are TGTGCCAGCAGTTTACACAGTAGCAATCAGCCCCAGCATTTT. Translated, it gives CASSLHSSNQPQHF.

This chain links TRBV2 with TRBJ2-7; the match to TRBD1 covers 10 bases. The CDR3 sequence is 16 residues long. Germline CDR1 reads SNHLY; CDR2 reads FYNNEI. After removal of 0 bases from V and 3 bases from J, the junction contained 5 bases not matched to a gene. As DNA, the CDR3 is TGTGCCAGCAGTGAAGCGGGGGGACAGGGGATCTACGAGCAGTACGTC. This encodes CASSEAGGQGIYEQYV.

This chain links TRBV6-1 with TRBJ2-7; D is unresolved. The CDR3 is 16 amino acids. CDR1 is MNHNS and CDR2 is SASEGT in the germline V gene. Trimming stripped 3 bases from V and 0 bases from J, with 15 bases between. In nucleotides, the CDR3 is TGTGCCAGCAGTGAGCGGCTCGGAATTAGCTCCTACGAGCAGTACGTC. It codes for CASSERLGISSYEQYV.

V usage is TRBV13 and J usage is TRBJ1-2; D is ambiguous. CDR1 is PRHDT and CDR2 is FYEKMQ in the germline V gene (reference sequence). This CDR3 region has 13 residues. V dropped 4 bases and J dropped 8 bases, with 14 bases sitting between them. In DNA, the CDR3 is TGTGCCAGCAGCTCAAGCAGGCACAGAGGCTACACCTTC. This sequence encodes CASSSSRHRGYTF.

The chain combines TRBV18 with TRBJ1-2, with D tentatively TRBD1 (6 bases). This CDR3 is 18 amino acids long. Germline CDR1 and CDR2: KGHSH and LQKENI. The V and J ends lost 3 bases and 2 bases respectively, with 22 bases between them. CDR3 nucleotides: TGTGCCAGCTCACCGATGACACTGCCGAAGGACAGAAACTATGGCTACACCTTC. Translation: CASSPMTLPKDRNYGYTF.

The rearrangement uses TRBV30 and TRBJ1-2; D perhaps matches TRBD1 (6 bases). This CDR3 has 14 residues. Deletions cut 2 bases from V and 4 bases from J, with 14 bases between. Looked up from germline, CDR1 is GTSNPN and CDR2 is SVGIG (reference sequence). The CDR3 loop is CAWSWGGQSYGYTF. Written as DNA, the CDR3 is TGTGCCTGGAGTTGGGGGGGGCAAAGCTATGGCTACACCTTC.

The gene calls are TRBV11-2 and TRBJ2-3; D might be TRBD2 (6 bases). The germline V and J ends were trimmed by 5 bases and 2 bases, with 20 bases remaining between them. CDR1 is SGHAT, CDR2 FQNNGV, per germline. The CDR3 runs to 17 residues. The CDR3: CASSTWAGGEFTDTQYF. The CDR3 DNA sequence: TGTGCCAGCAGCACCTGGGCTGGAGGGGAGTTCACAGATACGCAGTATTTT.

The rearrangement links TRBV19 to TRBJ1-1; no clear D. The V and J ends lost 1 base and 11 bases respectively, with 8 bases between them. CDR3 size: 11 residues. The germline V gene encodes CDR1 LNHDA and CDR2 SQIVND (reference sequence). This CDR3 is CASSIGGGAFF. CDR3 in DNA: TGTGCCAGTAGTATAGGTGGCGGCGCTTTCTTT.

The DNA for the CDR3 is TGTGCCAGCAGTTTTGGGACAGGGGGCACTGAAGCTTTCTTT. This gives the protein CASSFGTGGTEAFF. The J gene is TRBJ1-1, the V gene TRBV27; 11 bases agree with TRBD1. J lost 4 bases, V lost 3 bases, and 1 base had no gene match. The CDR3 consists of 14 residues. The germline gives CDR1 MNHEY, CDR2 SMNVEV (reference sequence).

This chain uses TRBV9 with TRBJ1-6; a possible D gene is TRBD1 (5 bases). The CDR3 sequence is 16 residues long. V shed 3 bases and J shed 1 base, with 11 bases lying between them. Per the germline V gene, CDR1 is SGDLS and CDR2 is YYNGEE. CDR3 loop: CASSEYRSSYNSPLHF. CDR3 coding DNA: TGTGCCAGCAGCGAATACAGGTCATCCTATAATTCACCCCTCCACTTT.

The chain couples TRBV4-1 to TRBJ1-2; D is ambiguous. The germline V gene has CDR1 MGHRA and CDR2 YSYEKL. This CDR3 contains 16 residues. V was pared by 0 bases and J by 2 bases, with 13 bases between. CDR3 in amino acids: CASSQDGGEPNYGYTF. CDR3 sequence (DNA): TGCGCCAGCAGCCAAGATGGCGGGGAGCCAAACTATGGCTACACCTTC.

The gene calls are TRBV29-1 and TRBJ2-7; maybe TRBD1 (6 bases). The CDR3 spans 11 residues. Trimming stripped 6 bases from V and 5 bases from J, with 11 bases between. Germline assignment: CDR1 SQVTM and CDR2 ANQGSEA. The CDR3 spells CSVKPGDEQYF. DNA of the CDR3: TGCAGCGTAAAACCAGGGGACGAGCAGTACTTC.